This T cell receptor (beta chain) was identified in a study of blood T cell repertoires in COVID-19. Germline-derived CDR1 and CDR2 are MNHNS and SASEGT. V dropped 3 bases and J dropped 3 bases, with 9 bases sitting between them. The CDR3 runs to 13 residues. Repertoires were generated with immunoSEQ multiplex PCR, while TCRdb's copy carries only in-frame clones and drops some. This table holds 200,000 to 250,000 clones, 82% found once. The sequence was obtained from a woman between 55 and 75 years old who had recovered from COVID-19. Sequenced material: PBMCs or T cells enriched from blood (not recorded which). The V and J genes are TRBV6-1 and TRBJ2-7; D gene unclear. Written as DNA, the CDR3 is TGTGCCAGCAGTGACGTAAGCGTCTACGAGCAGTACTTC. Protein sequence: CASSDVSVYEQYF.